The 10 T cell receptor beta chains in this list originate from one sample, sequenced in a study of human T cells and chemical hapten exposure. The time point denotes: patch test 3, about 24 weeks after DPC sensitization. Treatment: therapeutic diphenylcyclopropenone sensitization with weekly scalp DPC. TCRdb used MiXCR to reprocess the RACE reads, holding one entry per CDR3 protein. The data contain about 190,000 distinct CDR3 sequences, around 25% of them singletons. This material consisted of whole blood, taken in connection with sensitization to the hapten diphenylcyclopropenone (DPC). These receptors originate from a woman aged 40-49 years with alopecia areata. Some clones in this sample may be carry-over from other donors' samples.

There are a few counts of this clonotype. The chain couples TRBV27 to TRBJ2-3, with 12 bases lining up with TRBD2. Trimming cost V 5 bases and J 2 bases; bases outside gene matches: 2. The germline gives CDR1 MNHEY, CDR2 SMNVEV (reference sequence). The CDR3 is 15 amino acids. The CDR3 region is CASSGLAGTTDTQYF. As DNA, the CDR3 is TGTGCCAGCAGTGGACTAGCGGGAACCACAGATACGCAGTATTTT.

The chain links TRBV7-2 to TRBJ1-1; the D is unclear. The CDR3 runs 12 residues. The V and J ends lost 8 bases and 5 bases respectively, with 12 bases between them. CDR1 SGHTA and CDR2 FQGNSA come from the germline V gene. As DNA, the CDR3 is TGTGCCAGCGGAACACAGAGGACTGAAGCTTTCTTT. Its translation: CASGTQRTEAFF. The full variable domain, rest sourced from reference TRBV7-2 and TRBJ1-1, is GAGVSQSPSNKVTEKGKDVELRCDPISGHTALYWYRQSLGQGLEFLIYFQGNSAPDKSGLPSDRFSAERTGGSVSTLTIQRTQQEDSAVYLCASGTQRTEAFFGQGTRLTVV.

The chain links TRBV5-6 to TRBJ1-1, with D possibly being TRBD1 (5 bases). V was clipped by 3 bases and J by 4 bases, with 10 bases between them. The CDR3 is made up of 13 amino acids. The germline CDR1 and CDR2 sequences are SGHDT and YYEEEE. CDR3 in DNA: TGTGCCAGCAGCTCCAGGGCGGGCACTGAAGCTTTCTTT. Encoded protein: CASSSRAGTEAFF. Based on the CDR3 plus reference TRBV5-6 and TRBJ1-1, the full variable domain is DAGVTQSPTHLIKTRGQQVTLRCSPKSGHDTVSWYQQALGQGPQFIFQYYEEEERQRGNFPDRFSGHQFPNYSSELNVNALLLGDSALYLCASSSRAGTEAFFGQGTRLTVV.

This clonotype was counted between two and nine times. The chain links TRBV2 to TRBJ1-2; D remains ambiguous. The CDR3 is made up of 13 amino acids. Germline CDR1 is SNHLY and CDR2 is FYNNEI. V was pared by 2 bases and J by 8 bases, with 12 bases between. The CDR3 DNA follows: TGTGCCAGCAGTGAATATCTACTCCGGGGCTACACCTTC. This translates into CASSEYLLRGYTF.

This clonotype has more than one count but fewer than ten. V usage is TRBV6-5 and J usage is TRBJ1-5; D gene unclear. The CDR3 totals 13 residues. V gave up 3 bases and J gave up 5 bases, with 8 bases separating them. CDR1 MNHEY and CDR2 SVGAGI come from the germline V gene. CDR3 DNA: TGTGCCAGCAGTTATGATGGGTATCAGCCCCAGCATTTT. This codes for CASSYDGYQPQHF.

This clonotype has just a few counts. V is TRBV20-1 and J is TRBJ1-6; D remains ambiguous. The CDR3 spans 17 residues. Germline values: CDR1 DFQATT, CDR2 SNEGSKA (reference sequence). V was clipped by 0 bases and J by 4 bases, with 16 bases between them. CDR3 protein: CSARDQFAGDYNSPLHF. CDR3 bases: TGCAGTGCTAGAGATCAATTCGCGGGAGATTATAATTCACCCCTCCACTTT.

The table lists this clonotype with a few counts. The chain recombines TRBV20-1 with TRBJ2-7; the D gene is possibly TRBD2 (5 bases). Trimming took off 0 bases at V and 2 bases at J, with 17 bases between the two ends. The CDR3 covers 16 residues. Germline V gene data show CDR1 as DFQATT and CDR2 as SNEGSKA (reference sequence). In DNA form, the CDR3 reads TGCAGTGCTAGAGATCCAGGAGGTGAGCGCACCTACGAGCAGTACTTC. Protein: CSARDPGGERTYEQYF.

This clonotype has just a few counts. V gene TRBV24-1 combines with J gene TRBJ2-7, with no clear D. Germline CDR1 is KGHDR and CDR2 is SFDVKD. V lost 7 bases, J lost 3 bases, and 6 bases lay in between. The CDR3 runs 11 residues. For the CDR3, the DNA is TGTGCCACCAGCACGGGCTACGAGCAGTACTTC. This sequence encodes CATSTGYEQYF.

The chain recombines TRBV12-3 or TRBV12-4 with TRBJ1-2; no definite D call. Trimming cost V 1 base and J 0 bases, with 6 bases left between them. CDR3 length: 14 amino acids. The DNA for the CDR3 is TGTGCCAGCAGTTTAGGGGAGTCTAACTATGGCTACACCTTC. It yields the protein CASSLGESNYGYTF.

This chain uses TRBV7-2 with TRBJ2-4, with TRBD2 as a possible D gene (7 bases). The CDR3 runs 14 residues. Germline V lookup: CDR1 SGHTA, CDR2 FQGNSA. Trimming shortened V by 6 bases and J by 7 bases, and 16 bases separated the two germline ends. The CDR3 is CASRGGGMGNIQYF. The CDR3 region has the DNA TGTGCCAGCAGGGGAGGGGGGATGGGGAACATTCAGTACTTC.